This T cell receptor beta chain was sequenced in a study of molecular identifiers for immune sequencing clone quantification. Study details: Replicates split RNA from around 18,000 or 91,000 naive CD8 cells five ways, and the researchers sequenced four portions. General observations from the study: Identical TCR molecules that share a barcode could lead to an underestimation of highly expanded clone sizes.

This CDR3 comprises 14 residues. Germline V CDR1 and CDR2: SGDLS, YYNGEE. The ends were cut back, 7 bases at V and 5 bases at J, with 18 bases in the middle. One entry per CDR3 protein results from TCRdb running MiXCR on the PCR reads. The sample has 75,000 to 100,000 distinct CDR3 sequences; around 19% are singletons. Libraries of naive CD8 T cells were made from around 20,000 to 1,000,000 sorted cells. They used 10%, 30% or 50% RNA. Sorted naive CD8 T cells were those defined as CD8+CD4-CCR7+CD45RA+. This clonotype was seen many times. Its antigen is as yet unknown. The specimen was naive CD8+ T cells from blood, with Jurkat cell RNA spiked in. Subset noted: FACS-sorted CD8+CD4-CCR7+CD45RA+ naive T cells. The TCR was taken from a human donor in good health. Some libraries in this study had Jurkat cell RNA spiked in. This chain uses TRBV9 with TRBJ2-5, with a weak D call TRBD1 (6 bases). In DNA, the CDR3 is TGTGCCAGCTCGGGGAAGGACAGCTGGGAGACCCAGTACTTC. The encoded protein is CASSGKDSWETQYF.